Presented here are 6 T cell receptor beta chains from one specimen sequenced in a study of vaccination effects on CD4 cells after COVID-19. Clones were sequenced by immunoSEQ multiplex PCR, and TCRdb holds only the in-frame ones, with some missing. Of fewer than 90,000 clones listed, roughly 80% are singletons. Sequencing in the ViraFEST assay came after antigen-specific CD4+ T cells had been expanded with viral peptide pools, which were used to stimulate PBMC. The culture ran for about 11 days, and then CD4+ T cells were isolated. The cohort was immunized with two doses of either the BNT162b2 or mRNA-1273 vaccine. For these receptors, no antigen is known. Specimen: CD4+ T cells from PBMCs cultured with HCoV-OC43 spike peptides, collected after COVID-19 vaccination. Subset given: HCoV-OC43 spike overlapping peptide pool stimulation. These receptors were collected from a human donor who received a COVID-19 vaccine.

The V and J genes are TRBV5-1 and TRBJ1-1; 10 nucleotides line up with TRBD1. The CDR3 consists of 16 residues. The germline gives CDR1 SGHRS, CDR2 YFSETQ. V shed 2 bases, J shed 2 bases, and the junction held 6 bases outside the gene matches. The CDR3 DNA is TGCGCCAGCAGCTTTCGAGACAGGGGGCTCAACACTGAAGCTTTCTTT. Protein sequence: CASSFRDRGLNTEAFF.

V is TRBV12-3 or TRBV12-4 and J is TRBJ1-2; D not certain. This CDR3 has 13 amino acids. The V end lost 3 bases, the J end lost 8 bases, and 13 bases lay between the germline ends. The CDR3 region has the DNA TGTGCCAGCAGTTTCGCAGGTCTCGGGGGCTACACCTTC. It specifies CASSFAGLGGYTF.

V is TRBV18 and J is TRBJ2-5; perhaps TRBD1 as D (6 bases). The CDR3 consists of 16 residues. Looked up from germline, CDR1 is KGHSH and CDR2 is LQKENI. Trimming cost V 1 base and J 1 base, with 13 bases left between them. The CDR3 DNA reads as TGTGCCAGCTCACCACTCCGGACAGCAGCCCAAGAGACCCAGTACTTC. This sequence encodes CASSPLRTAAQETQYF.

This clone was picked up a small number of times. This chain links TRBV5-5 with TRBJ1-2; weak D call: TRBD1 (5 bases). The V end was cut by 0 bases, the J end by 1 base, with 10 bases between. The CDR3 consists of 15 residues. CDR1 is SGHKS, CDR2 YYEKEE, per germline (reference sequence). The CDR3 coding sequence is TGTGCCAGCAGCTTGGCTCAGGGCGTTAACTATGGCTACACCTTC. The encoded protein is CASSLAQGVNYGYTF.

The DNA of the CDR3 is TGTGCCAGCAGCGTAGTGCAGGGATCACCCCTCCACTTT. The encoded protein is CASSVVQGSPLHF. The rearrangement uses TRBV9 and TRBJ1-6, with D possibly being TRBD1 (5 bases). The CDR3 is 13 residues long. V lost 0 bases to trimming and J lost 10 bases, with 8 bases between them. Germline V lookup: CDR1 SGDLS, CDR2 YYNGEE.

The rearrangement joins TRBV6-6 to TRBJ2-7; no clear D. Germline-derived CDR1 and CDR2 are MNHNY and SVGAGI (reference sequence). V lost 0 bases, J lost 10 bases, and 13 bases lay in between. This CDR3 region has 13 residues. The CDR3 reads CASSYSGQDGQYV. Written as DNA, the CDR3 is TGTGCCAGCAGTTACTCAGGGCAGGACGGCCAGTACGTC.